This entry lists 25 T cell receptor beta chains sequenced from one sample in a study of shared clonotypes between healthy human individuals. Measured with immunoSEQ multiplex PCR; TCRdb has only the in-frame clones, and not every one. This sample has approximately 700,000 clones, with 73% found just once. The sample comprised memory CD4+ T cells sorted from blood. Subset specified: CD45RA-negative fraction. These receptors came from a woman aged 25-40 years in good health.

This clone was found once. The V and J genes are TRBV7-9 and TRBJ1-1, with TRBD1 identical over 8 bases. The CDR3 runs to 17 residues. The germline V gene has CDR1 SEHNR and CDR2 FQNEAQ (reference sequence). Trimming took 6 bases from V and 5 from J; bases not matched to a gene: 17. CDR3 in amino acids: CASSLHRGTGFPTEAFF. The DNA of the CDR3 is TGTGCCAGCAGTCTACACCGCGGGACAGGCTTCCCAACTGAAGCTTTCTTT.

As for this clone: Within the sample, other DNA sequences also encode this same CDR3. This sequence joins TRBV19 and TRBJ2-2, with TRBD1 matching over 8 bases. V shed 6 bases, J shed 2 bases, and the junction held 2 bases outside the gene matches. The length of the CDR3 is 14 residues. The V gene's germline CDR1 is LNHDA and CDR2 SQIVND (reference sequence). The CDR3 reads CASSGQGNTGELFF. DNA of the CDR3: TGTGCCAGTAGCGGACAGGGAAACACCGGGGAGCTGTTTTTT.

Here the CDR3 DNA reads TGTGCCAGCGGTTCCGGTACCTCCAGTGCCTACGAGCAGTACTTC. Translating it yields CASGSGTSSAYEQYF. This chain links TRBV7-9 with TRBJ2-7; D not resolved. The V gene's germline CDR1 is SEHNR and CDR2 FQNEAQ (reference sequence). There are 15 residues in the CDR3. The V end lost 8 bases, the J end lost 2 bases, and 19 bases lay between the germline ends.

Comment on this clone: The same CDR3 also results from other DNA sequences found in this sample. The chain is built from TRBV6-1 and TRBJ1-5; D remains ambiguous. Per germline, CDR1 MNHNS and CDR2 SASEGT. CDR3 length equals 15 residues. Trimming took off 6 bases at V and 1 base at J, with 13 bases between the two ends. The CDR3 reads CASSDNRASNQPQHF. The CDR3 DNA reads TGTGCCAGCAGCGACAATCGGGCGAGCAATCAGCCCCAGCATTTT.

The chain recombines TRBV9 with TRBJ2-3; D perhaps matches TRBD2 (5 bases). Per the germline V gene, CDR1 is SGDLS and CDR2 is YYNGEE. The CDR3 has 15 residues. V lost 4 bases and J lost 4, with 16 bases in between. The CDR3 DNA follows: TGTGCCAGCAGCATGAGGATCCCCGGGGCAGATACGCAGTATTTT. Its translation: CASSMRIPGADTQYF. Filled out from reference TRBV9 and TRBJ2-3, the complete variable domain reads DSGVTQTPKHLITATGQRVTLRCSPRSGDLSVYWYQQSLDQGLQFLIQYYNGEERAKGNILERFSAQQFPDLHSELNLSSLELGDSALYFCASSMRIPGADTQYFGPGTRLTVL.

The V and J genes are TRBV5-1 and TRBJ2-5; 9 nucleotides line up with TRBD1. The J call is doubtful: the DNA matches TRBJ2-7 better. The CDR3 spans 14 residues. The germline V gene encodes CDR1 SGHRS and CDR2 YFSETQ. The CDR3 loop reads CASSSPGQGYEQYF. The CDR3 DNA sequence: TGCGCCAGCAGCTCTCCGGGACAGGGCTACGAGCAGTACTTC.

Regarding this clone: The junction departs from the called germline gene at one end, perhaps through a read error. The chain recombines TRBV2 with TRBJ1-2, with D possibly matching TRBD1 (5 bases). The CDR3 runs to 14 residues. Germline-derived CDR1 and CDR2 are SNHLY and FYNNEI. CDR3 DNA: TGTGCCAGCAGTGAAGCTGGGGGGTACTACGGCTACACCTTC. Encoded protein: CASSEAGGYYGYTF.

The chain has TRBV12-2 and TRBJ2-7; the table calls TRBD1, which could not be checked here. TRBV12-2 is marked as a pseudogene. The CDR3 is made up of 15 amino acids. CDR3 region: CASRLPTGGPYEQYF. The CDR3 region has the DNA TGTGCAAGTCGCTTACCGACAGGAGGACCCTACGAGCAGTACTTC.

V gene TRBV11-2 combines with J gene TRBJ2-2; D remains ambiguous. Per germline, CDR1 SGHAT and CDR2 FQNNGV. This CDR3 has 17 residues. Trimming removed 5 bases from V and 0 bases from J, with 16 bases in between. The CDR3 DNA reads TGTGCCAGCAGCCCATCCTACGGAAAGCCGAACACCGGGGAGCTGTTTTTT. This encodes CASSPSYGKPNTGELFF. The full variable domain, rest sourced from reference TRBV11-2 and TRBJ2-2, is EAGVAQSPRYKIIEKRQSVAFWCNPISGHATLYWYQQILGQGPKLLIQFQNNGVVDDSQLPKDRFSAERLKGVDSTLKIQPAKLEDSAVYLCASSPSYGKPNTGELFFGEGSRLTVL.

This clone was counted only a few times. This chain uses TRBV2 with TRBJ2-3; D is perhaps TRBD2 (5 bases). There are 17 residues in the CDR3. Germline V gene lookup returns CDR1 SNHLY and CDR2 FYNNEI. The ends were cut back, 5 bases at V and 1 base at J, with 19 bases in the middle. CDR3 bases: TGTGCCAGCAGTCTTCGAGGTACGGGATTGGGCACAGATACGCAGTATTTT. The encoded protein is CASSLRGTGLGTDTQYF.

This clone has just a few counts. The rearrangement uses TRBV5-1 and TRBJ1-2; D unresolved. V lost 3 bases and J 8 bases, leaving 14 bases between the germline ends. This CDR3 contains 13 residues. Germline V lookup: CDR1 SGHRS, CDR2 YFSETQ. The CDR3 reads CASSSDLFGGYTF. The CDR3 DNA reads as TGCGCCAGCAGCTCGGATCTCTTTGGCGGCTACACCTTC.

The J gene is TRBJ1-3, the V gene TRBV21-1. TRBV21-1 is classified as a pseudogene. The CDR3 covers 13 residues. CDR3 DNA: TGTGCCGTTCGAGGGAGTTCTGGAAACACCATATATTTT. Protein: CAVRGSSGNTIYF.

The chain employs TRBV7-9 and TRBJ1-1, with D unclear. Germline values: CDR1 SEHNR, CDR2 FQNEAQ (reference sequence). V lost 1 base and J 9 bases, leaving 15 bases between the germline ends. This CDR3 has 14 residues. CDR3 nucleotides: TGTGCCAGCAGCTTAGTTGTGGGCGGCAACCAAGCTTTCTTT. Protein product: CASSLVVGGNQAFF.

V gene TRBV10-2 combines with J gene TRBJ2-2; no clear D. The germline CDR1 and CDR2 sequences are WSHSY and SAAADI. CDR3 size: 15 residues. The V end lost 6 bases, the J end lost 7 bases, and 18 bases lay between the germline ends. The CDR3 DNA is TGCGCCAGCAGCGCATTCGGAGCACGGAACGGGGAGCTGTTTTTT. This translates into CASSAFGARNGELFF.

CDR3 bases: TGTGCCAGCAGTGAAAGGATGGGGAGCTCCTACAATGAGCAGTTCTTC. This translates into CASSERMGSSYNEQFF. The V gene is TRBV6-1, the J gene TRBJ2-1; TRBD2 might be the D (5 bases). This CDR3 has 16 amino acids. The ends were cut back, 2 bases at V and 0 bases at J, with 11 bases in the middle. In germline, CDR1 is MNHNS, CDR2 SASEGT.

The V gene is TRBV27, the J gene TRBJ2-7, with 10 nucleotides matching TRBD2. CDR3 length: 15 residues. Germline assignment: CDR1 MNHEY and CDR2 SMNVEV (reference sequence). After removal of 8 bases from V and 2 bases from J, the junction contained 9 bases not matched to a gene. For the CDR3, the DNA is TGTGCCAGCCAGACTGTAGCGGGAGGAACCTACGAGCAGTACTTC. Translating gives CASQTVAGGTYEQYF.

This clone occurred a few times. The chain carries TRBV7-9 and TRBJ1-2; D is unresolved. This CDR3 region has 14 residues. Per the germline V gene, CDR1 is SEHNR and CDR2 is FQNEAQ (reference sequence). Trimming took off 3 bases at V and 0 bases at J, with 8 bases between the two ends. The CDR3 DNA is TGTGCCAGCAGCTTCTCTACAGCTAACTATGGCTACACCTTC. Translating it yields CASSFSTANYGYTF.

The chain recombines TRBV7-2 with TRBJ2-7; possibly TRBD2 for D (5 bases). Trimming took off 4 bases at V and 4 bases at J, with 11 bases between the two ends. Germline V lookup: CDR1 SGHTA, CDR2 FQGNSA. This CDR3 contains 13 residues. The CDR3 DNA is TGTGCCAGCAGCTCCCAAAGGAGGTACGAGCAGTACTTC. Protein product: CASSSQRRYEQYF.

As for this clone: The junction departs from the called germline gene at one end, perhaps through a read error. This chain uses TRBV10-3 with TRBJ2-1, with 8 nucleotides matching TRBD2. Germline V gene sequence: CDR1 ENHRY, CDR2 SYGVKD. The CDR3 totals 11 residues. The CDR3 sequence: CAISVGGRTIF. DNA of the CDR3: TGTGCCATCAGTGTCGGCGGGAGGACGATCTTC.

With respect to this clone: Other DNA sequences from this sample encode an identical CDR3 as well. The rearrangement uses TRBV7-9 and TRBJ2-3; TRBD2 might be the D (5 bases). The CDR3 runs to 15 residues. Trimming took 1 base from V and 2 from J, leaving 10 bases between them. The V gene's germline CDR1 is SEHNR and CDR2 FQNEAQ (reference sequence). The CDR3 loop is CASSLGQRYTDTQYF. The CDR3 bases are TGTGCCAGCAGCTTAGGCCAGCGGTACACAGATACGCAGTATTTT.

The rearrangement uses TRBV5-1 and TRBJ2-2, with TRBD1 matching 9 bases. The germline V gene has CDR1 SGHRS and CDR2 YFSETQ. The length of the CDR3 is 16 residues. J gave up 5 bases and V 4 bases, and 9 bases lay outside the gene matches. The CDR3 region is CASSRAGQGKTGELFF. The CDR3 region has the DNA TGCGCCAGCAGCCGTGCGGGACAGGGAAAAACCGGGGAGCTGTTTTTT.

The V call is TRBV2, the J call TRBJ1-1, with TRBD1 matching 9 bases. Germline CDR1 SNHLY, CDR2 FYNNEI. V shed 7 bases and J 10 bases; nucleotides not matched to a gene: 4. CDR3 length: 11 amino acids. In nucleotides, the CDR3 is TGTGCCAGCAATACAGGGGGCCCAGCTTTCTTT. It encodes CASNTGGPAFF.

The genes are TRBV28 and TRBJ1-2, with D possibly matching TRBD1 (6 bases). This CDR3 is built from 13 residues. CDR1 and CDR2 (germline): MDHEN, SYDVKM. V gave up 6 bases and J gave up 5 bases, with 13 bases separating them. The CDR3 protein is CASRPGHMYGYTF. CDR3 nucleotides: TGTGCCAGCAGACCGGGACATATGTATGGCTACACCTTC.

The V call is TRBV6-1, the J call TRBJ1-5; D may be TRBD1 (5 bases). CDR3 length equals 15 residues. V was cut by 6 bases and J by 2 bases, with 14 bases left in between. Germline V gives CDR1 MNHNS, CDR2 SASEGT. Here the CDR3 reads CASSPSLGGNQPQHF. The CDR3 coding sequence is TGTGCCAGCAGCCCTTCTTTGGGGGGCAATCAGCCCCAGCATTTT.

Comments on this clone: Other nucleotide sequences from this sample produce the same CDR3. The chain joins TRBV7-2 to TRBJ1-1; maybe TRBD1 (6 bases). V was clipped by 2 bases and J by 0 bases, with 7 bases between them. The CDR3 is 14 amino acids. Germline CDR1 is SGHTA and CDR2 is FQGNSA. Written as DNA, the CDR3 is TGTGCCAGCAGCTTAAGGGGGATGAACACTGAAGCTTTCTTT. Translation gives CASSLRGMNTEAFF.